Following are 21 T cell receptor beta chains from one sample sequenced in a study of cytomegalovirus exposure and HLA in healthy donors. The PCR contained 60 Vbeta and 13 Jbeta primers. Sequencing used immunoSEQ multiplex PCR; TCRdb keeps in-frame clones, though not all of them. The sample carries 140,000 to 150,000 clones, around 10% recorded once. The sample consisted of PBMCs. The receptors originated from a man in his forties or fifties in good health and CMV-seronegative.

This clone was observed a few times. This rearrangement joins TRBV7-3 to TRBJ1-2; 7 bases are a match to TRBD1. There are 14 residues in the CDR3. Germline CDR1 reads SGHTA; CDR2 reads FQGTGA. V was clipped by 4 bases and J by 6 bases; unmatched bases: 8. CDR3 loop: CASSSKGGRDGYTF. The CDR3 coding sequence is TGTGCCAGCAGCTCCAAAGGGGGCAGGGATGGCTACACCTTC.

V is TRBV29-1 and J is TRBJ2-7; 9 bases agree with TRBD1. The V gene's germline CDR1 is SQVTM and CDR2 ANQGSEA. CDR3 length equals 15 residues. V shed 3 bases, J shed 3 bases, and the junction held 9 bases outside the gene matches. DNA of the CDR3: TGCAGCGTTGAGGACAGACAGGGGGTCGACTACGAGCAGTACTTC. Translated: CSVEDRQGVDYEQYF.

This chain uses TRBV7-3 with TRBJ2-3; 9 bases are a match to TRBD2. With 5 bases clipped from V and 2 bases from J, the junction kept 14 bases outside the gene matches. CDR3 length equals 18 residues. Germline CDR1 and CDR2: SGHTA and FQGTGA. The CDR3 region has the DNA TGTGCCAGCAGCCACAGCGGGGGGCTCCGCTATGACACAGATACGCAGTATTTT. Residues: CASSHSGGLRYDTDTQYF.

In this sample, this clone turned up a few times. The genes are TRBV2 and TRBJ1-5; D gene ambiguous. The CDR3 covers 15 residues. Germline V gives CDR1 SNHLY, CDR2 FYNNEI. The germline V and J ends were trimmed by 9 bases and 2 bases, with 17 bases remaining between them. The DNA of the CDR3 is TGTGCCAGTGACCGAGGAGGGCACGGCAATCAGCCCCAGCATTTT. It translates to CASDRGGHGNQPQHF.

In this sample, this clone turned up a few times. The chain has TRBV30 and TRBJ1-2, with 9 bases aligning to TRBD1. Looked up from germline, CDR1 is GTSNPN and CDR2 is SVGIG (reference sequence). The CDR3 is made up of 17 amino acids. The trim removed 3 bases at V and 11 bases at J, leaving 22 bases unmatched. Here the CDR3 DNA reads TGTGCCTGGAGCACGACGTGGGGGGTGGGACAGGGAGTGGGATACACCTTC. Translating it yields CAWSTTWGVGQGVGYTF.

This clone was found a few times. This chain connects TRBV19 to TRBJ1-5; D is unresolved. Germline values: CDR1 LNHDA, CDR2 SQIVND (reference sequence). The CDR3 totals 14 residues. Deletions cut 7 bases from V and 1 base from J, with 11 bases between. CDR3 loop: CASTKTRSNQPQHF. CDR3 coding DNA: TGTGCCAGTACGAAAACTAGGAGCAATCAGCCCCAGCATTTT. Using reference TRBV19 and TRBJ1-5 for the parts outside the CDR3, the full variable domain is DGGITQSPKYLFRKEGQNVTLSCEQNLNHDAMYWYRQDPGQGLRLIYYSQIVNDFQKGDIAEGYSVSREKKESFPLTVTSAQKNPTAFYLCASTKTRSNQPQHFGDGTRLSIL.

This chain links TRBV9 with TRBJ1-1; tentatively, D is TRBD1 (5 bases). The V end lost 2 bases, the J end lost 1 base, and 9 bases lay between the germline ends. This CDR3 is 14 amino acids long. Germline V lookup: CDR1 SGDLS, CDR2 YYNGEE. The CDR3 nucleotides read TGTGCCAGCAGCGTGGTGACAGCGAACACTGAAGCTTTCTTT. This gives the protein CASSVVTANTEAFF.

V gene TRBV30 combines with J gene TRBJ1-5; D remains unclear. Germline V CDR1 and CDR2: GTSNPN, SVGIG (reference sequence). V was clipped by 5 bases and J by 1 base, with 9 bases between them. There are 13 residues in the CDR3. The CDR3 here is CAWQDSSNQPQHF. CDR3 nucleotide sequence: TGTGCCTGGCAGGACTCAAGCAATCAGCCCCAGCATTTT.

This clone was seen a handful of times. The chain links TRBV5-4 to TRBJ2-3; weak D call: TRBD2 (6 bases). The V end was cut by 3 bases, the J end by 0 bases, with 11 bases between. The CDR3 is 15 residues long. Germline CDR1 SGHNT, CDR2 YYREEE (reference sequence). The CDR3 region is CASSSGTSSTDTQYF. The CDR3 coding sequence is TGTGCCAGCAGCTCCGGGACTTCTAGCACAGATACGCAGTATTTT.

The sample holds a few counts of this clone. J is TRBJ2-3 and V is TRBV7-9, with 10 positions matching TRBD1. The germline CDR1 and CDR2 sequences are SEHNR and FQNEAQ (reference sequence). CDR3 length: 15 residues. With 2 bases clipped from V and 5 bases from J, the junction kept 4 bases outside the gene matches. The CDR3 DNA is TGTGCCAGCAGCTTAACGACAGGGGGCAGAGATACGCAGTATTTT. Protein sequence: CASSLTTGGRDTQYF. Drawing the rest from reference TRBV7-9 and TRBJ2-3, the complete variable domain is DTGVSQNPRHKITKRGQNVTFRCDPISEHNRLYWYRQTLGQGPEFLTYFQNEAQLEKSRLLSDRFSAERPKGSFSTLEIQRTEQGDSAMYLCASSLTTGGRDTQYFGPGTRLTVL.

This clone was seen only a few times. CDR3 sequence: CASNPAGTPYGYTF. In DNA, the CDR3 is TGTGCCAGCAATCCCGCCGGGACACCCTATGGCTACACCTTC. The genes are TRBV6-6 and TRBJ1-2; a possible D gene is TRBD1 (6 bases). Germline CDR1 is MNHNY and CDR2 is SVGAGI (reference sequence). There are 14 residues in the CDR3. Trimming shortened V by 7 bases and J by 4 bases, and 16 bases separated the two germline ends.

The rearrangement uses TRBV5-1 and TRBJ1-6; D might be TRBD1 (6 bases). The V and J ends lost 1 base and 10 bases respectively, with 15 bases between them. The CDR3 is 15 residues long. CDR1 and CDR2 (germline): SGHRS, YFSETQ. This CDR3 reads CASSLSQGSTSPLHF. The CDR3 bases are TGCGCCAGCAGCTTGAGCCAGGGGAGTACCTCACCCCTCCACTTT.

The rearrangement joins TRBV19 to TRBJ2-7, with D tentatively TRBD1 (5 bases). V lost 6 bases, J lost 2 bases, and 11 bases lay in between. Germline loops: CDR1 LNHDA, CDR2 SQIVND (reference sequence). The length of the CDR3 is 13 residues. The CDR3 DNA follows: TGTGCCAGTAGCTTTAAACAGGCCTACGAGCAGTACTTC. It specifies CASSFKQAYEQYF.

In regard to this clone: The DNA is left out, because the CDR3 cannot be placed on it with certainty; the CDR3 is given as TCRdb lists it. The rearrangement uses TRBV19 and TRBJ1-2. Germline assignment: CDR1 LNHDA and CDR2 SQIVND (reference sequence). Counting both end residues, the CDR3 totals 15 amino acids. The CDR3 protein is CASSILASGNYGYTF.

The chain carries TRBV9 and TRBJ2-1, with 7 bases that match TRBD2. The V and J ends lost 4 bases and 7 bases, in that order; junction bases with no gene match: 8. CDR1 is SGDLS and CDR2 is YYNGEE in the germline V gene. The CDR3 is 14 amino acids. The CDR3 spells CASSPSGVDNEQFF. CDR3 in DNA: TGTGCCAGCAGCCCTAGCGGAGTTGATAATGAGCAGTTCTTC.

This chain joins TRBV19 and TRBJ2-5; tentative D call: TRBD1 (6 bases). This CDR3 has 14 amino acids. Germline CDR1 and CDR2: LNHDA and SQIVND (reference sequence). Trimming took off 1 base at V and 3 bases at J, with 9 bases between the two ends. This chain's CDR3 is CASSIGQGKETQYF. The CDR3 DNA sequence: TGTGCCAGTAGTATAGGCCAGGGGAAAGAGACCCAGTACTTC. The full variable domain, its missing parts supplied by reference TRBV19 and TRBJ2-5, is DGGITQSPKYLFRKEGQNVTLSCEQNLNHDAMYWYRQDPGQGLRLIYYSQIVNDFQKGDIAEGYSVSREKKESFPLTVTSAQKNPTAFYLCASSIGQGKETQYFGPGTRLLVL.

The chain carries TRBV7-6 and TRBJ1-1; 7 bases match TRBD1. Germline assignment: CDR1 SGHVS and CDR2 FNYEAQ. The CDR3 runs to 14 residues. V dropped 5 bases and J dropped 1; count of bases not matched to a gene: 4. The CDR3 reads CASSLRTGNTEAFF. In DNA, the CDR3 is TGTGCCAGCAGCCTTAGGACAGGGAACACTGAAGCTTTCTTT.

This clone was seen a handful of times. The V call is TRBV2, the J call TRBJ2-1, with TRBD2 matching 13 bases. The CDR3 totals 15 residues. Germline V CDR1 and CDR2: SNHLY, FYNNEI. The junction had 1 base not matched to a gene; V was cut back by 4 bases and J by 4 bases. The CDR3 DNA sequence: TGTGCCAGCAGTGGGACTAGCGGGAGTTACAATGAGCAGTTCTTC. Protein: CASSGTSGSYNEQFF.

The V gene is TRBV7-2, the J gene TRBJ2-3, with 7 nucleotides matching TRBD2. The CDR3 spans 16 residues. The germline V gene encodes CDR1 SGHTA and CDR2 FQGNSA. The junction had 7 bases not matched to a gene; V was cut back by 2 bases and J by 2 bases. For the CDR3, the DNA is TGTGCCAGCAGCTTACAAGGACTAGATATCACAGATACGCAGTATTTT. Protein product: CASSLQGLDITDTQYF.

This clone was observed a few times. This chain links TRBV9 with TRBJ2-1, with TRBD2 as a possible D gene (6 bases). CDR1 is SGDLS and CDR2 is YYNGEE in the germline V gene. This CDR3 spans 14 amino acids. V lost 2 bases and J lost 0, with 6 bases in between. CDR3: CASSVGSSYNEQFF. The CDR3 DNA sequence: TGTGCCAGCAGCGTCGGGAGCTCCTACAATGAGCAGTTCTTC.

CDR3 sequence reads: CASTMANYGYTF. In nucleotides, the CDR3 is TGTGCCAGCACTATGGCTAACTATGGCTACACCTTC. The chain carries TRBV2 and TRBJ1-2; D is uncertain. Germline V gene lookup returns CDR1 SNHLY and CDR2 FYNNEI. The CDR3 consists of 12 residues. Between the trimmed V and J ends, which lost 7 bases and 0 bases, there was a span of 6 bases.